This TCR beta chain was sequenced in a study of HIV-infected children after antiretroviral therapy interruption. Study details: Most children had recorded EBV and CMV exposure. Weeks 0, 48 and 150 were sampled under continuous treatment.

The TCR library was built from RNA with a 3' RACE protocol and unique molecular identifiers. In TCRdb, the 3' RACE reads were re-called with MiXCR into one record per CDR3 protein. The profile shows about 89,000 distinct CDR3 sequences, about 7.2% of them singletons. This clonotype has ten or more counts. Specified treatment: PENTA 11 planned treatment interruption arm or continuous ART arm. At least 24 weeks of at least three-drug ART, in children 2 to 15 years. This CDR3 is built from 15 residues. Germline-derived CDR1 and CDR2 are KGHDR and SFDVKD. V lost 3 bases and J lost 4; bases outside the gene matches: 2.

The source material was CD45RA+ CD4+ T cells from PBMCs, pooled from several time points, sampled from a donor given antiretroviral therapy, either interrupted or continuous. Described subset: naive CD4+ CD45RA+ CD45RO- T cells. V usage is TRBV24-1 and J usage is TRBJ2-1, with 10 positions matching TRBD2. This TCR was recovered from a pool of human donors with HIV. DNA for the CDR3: TGTGCCACCAGTGATGGACTAGCGGTATACAATGAGCAGTTCTTC. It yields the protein CATSDGLAVYNEQFF.